Presented here are 31 T cell receptor beta chains from one specimen sequenced in a study of beta chain features in type 1 diabetes. Study results and limitations: Type 1 diabetes patients had moderately but significantly shorter TCRB CDR3s in all four CD4+ subsets.

Since all of the isolated RNA was reverse transcribed, expressed TCRB transcripts were what got sequenced. Produced via immunoSEQ multiplex PCR; TCRdb's table is partial and in-frame only. The sample records over 150,000 clones, 7.8% being singletons. Their recognized antigens are unknown. The sample consisted of central memory CD4+ T cells from blood. Receptors originate from a woman aged 40 to 50 with type 1 diabetes.

CDR3 region: CASSQGLEGGGTEAFF. The DNA for the CDR3 is TGTGCCAGCAGCCAAGGATTGGAGGGCGGAGGGACTGAAGCTTTCTTT. This sequence joins TRBV4-2 and TRBJ1-1; D gene unclear. The CDR3 contains 16 residues. V lost 1 base, J lost 5 bases, and 17 bases lay in between. Germline lookup yields CDR1 LGHNA and CDR2 YNFKEQ.

This clone was counted only a few times. This chain connects TRBV2 to TRBJ2-5; TRBD2 might be the D (7 bases). V lost 4 bases, J lost 3 bases, and 9 bases lay in between. Looked up from germline, CDR1 is SNHLY and CDR2 is FYNNEI. The CDR3 contains 13 residues. In nucleotides, the CDR3 is TGTGCCAGCAGTGGCGGGGGCGAAGAGACCCAGTACTTC. Its translation is CASSGGGEETQYF.

The CDR3 here is CASTQPVLAQQYF. The CDR3 region has the DNA TGTGCCAGCACTCAACCCGTACTAGCGCAGCAGTATTTT. The chain uses TRBV28 and TRBJ2-3; the match to TRBD2 covers 7 bases. CDR3 length: 13 amino acids. Germline assignment: CDR1 MDHEN and CDR2 SYDVKM. V lost 7 bases, J lost 11 bases, and 12 bases stayed unmatched.

A few counts support this clone. V gene TRBV28 combines with J gene TRBJ2-7; perhaps TRBD2 as D (7 bases). The V end was cut by 3 bases, the J end by 3 bases, with 18 bases between. From germline, CDR1 is MDHEN and CDR2 SYDVKM. This CDR3 region has 16 residues. The CDR3 is CASSFWGGGTDYEQYF. Written as DNA, the CDR3 is TGTGCCAGCAGTTTCTGGGGGGGCGGAACAGACTACGAGCAGTACTTC.

This clone occurred a few times. This chain connects TRBV29-1 to TRBJ2-3; 14 bases are shared with TRBD2. The germline CDR1 and CDR2 sequences are SQVTM and ANQGSEA. This CDR3 is built from 16 residues. Trimming cost V 7 bases and J 5 bases; bases outside gene matches: 11. CDR3 nucleotides: TGCAGCGGCAATACGGGACTAGCGGGAGCGGGAGATACGCAGTATTTT. Amino acid sequence: CSGNTGLAGAGDTQYF.

This clone was seen a handful of times. The rearrangement uses TRBV6-6 and TRBJ2-7; 8 positions match TRBD1. The junction had 9 bases not matched to a gene; V was cut back by 6 bases and J by 5 bases. Germline V gives CDR1 MNHNY, CDR2 SVGAGI (reference sequence). This CDR3 spans 14 amino acids. CDR3 region: CASSFEDREDEQYF. The DNA of the CDR3 is TGTGCCAGCAGCTTTGAGGACAGGGAGGACGAGCAGTACTTC.

The chain carries TRBV28 and TRBJ2-1, with 8 bases fitting TRBD2. This CDR3 is built from 14 residues. The germline gives CDR1 MDHEN, CDR2 SYDVKM. V trimming: 10 bases; J trimming: 1 base; junction bases outside the gene matches: 6. CDR3 region: CATIPGGSYNEQFF. The CDR3 nucleotides are TGTGCCACCATCCCGGGAGGGTCCTACAATGAGCAGTTCTTC.

This rearrangement joins TRBV28 to TRBJ2-1, with D possibly TRBD2 on 6 matching bases. Trimming cost V 6 bases and J 9 bases, with 21 bases left between them. CDR3 length: 15 residues. The germline gives CDR1 MDHEN, CDR2 SYDVKM. CDR3 region: CASRPRGVASIEQFF. CDR3 nucleotide sequence: TGTGCCAGCAGACCTCGCGGGGTAGCCTCCATTGAGCAGTTCTTC.

DNA of the CDR3: TGTGCCAGCAGGGATCCCAGGGGCCACCGAGGGGAGACCCAGTACTTC. Translation gives CASRDPRGHRGETQYF. This sequence joins TRBV27 and TRBJ2-5; TRBD1 might be the D (6 bases). There are 16 residues in the CDR3. Trimming removed 6 bases from V and 5 bases from J, with 22 bases in between. The germline V gene encodes CDR1 MNHEY and CDR2 SMNVEV (reference sequence).

In its sample, this clone was seen a few times. The chain is built from TRBV9 and TRBJ1-2; TRBD1 matches 9 bases. This CDR3 has 15 residues. CDR1 is SGDLS and CDR2 is YYNGEE in the germline V gene. Trimming at V came to 0 bases and at J to 8 bases, leaving 8 bases not matched to a gene. The CDR3 DNA is TGTGCCAGCAGCGTAGTTGGGACAGGGTCGAACGGCTACACCTTC. The encoded protein is CASSVVGTGSNGYTF.

There are a few counts of this clone. The J gene is TRBJ2-1, the V gene TRBV27, with D tentatively TRBD1 (5 bases). Germline V gives CDR1 MNHEY, CDR2 SMNVEV (reference sequence). V was pared by 5 bases and J by 7 bases, with 12 bases between. The length of the CDR3 is 13 residues. CDR3 bases: TGTGCCAGCAGTGTGATAAGGGGAAATGAGCAGTTCTTC. Protein: CASSVIRGNEQFF.

This clone was counted a few times. The chain uses TRBV6-5 and TRBJ2-7; TRBD2 matches at 11 bases. Germline CDR1 is MNHEY and CDR2 is SVGAGI. The CDR3 has 15 amino acids. J lost 1 base, V lost 5 bases, and 4 bases had no gene match. CDR3 DNA sequence: TGTGCCAGCAGTGTAACTAGCGGGGGATCCTACGAGCAGTACTTC. This translates into CASSVTSGGSYEQYF.

The chain employs TRBV28 and TRBJ1-1; D remains unclear. V was shortened by 1 base and J by 11 bases, with 11 bases between the two germline ends. Germline CDR1 MDHEN, CDR2 SYDVKM. CDR3 length: 12 amino acids. The CDR3 loop reads CASSLSVPGAFF. In DNA, the CDR3 is TGTGCCAGCAGTTTATCGGTCCCGGGGGCTTTCTTT. The full variable domain, in which reference TRBV28 and TRBJ1-1 provide the parts outside the CDR3, is DVKVTQSSRYLVKRTGEKVFLECVQDMDHENMFWYRQDPGLGLRLIYFSYDVKMKEKGDIPEGYSVSREKKERFSLILESASTNQTSMYLCASSLSVPGAFFGQGTRLTVV.

This clone was observed a handful of times. The chain joins TRBV9 to TRBJ1-1; D is possibly TRBD1 (5 bases). The CDR3 length is 14 residues. Germline CDR1 is SGDLS and CDR2 is YYNGEE. Trimming left V 0 bases short and J 6 bases short, with 12 bases between. The CDR3 loop reads CASSVVPGLSEAFF. In nucleotides, the CDR3 is TGTGCCAGCAGCGTAGTGCCGGGACTCTCTGAAGCTTTCTTT.

In this sample, this clone turned up a few times. The chain combines TRBV4-2 with TRBJ2-2; 10 positions match TRBD1. Germline V gene data show CDR1 as LGHNA and CDR2 as YNFKEQ. The CDR3 spans 16 residues. After removal of 4 bases from V and 3 bases from J, the junction contained 5 bases not matched to a gene. The CDR3 DNA is TGTGCCAGCAGCCCCTACGGACAGGGGGACACCGGGGAGCTGTTTTTT. This translates into CASSPYGQGDTGELFF.

The table lists this clone with a few counts. The rearrangement uses TRBV15 and TRBJ1-4; no firm D call. The CDR3 runs 13 residues. The germline V gene encodes CDR1 LNHNV and CDR2 YYDKDF (reference sequence). V gave up 0 bases and J gave up 8 bases, with 7 bases separating them. CDR3 in DNA: TGTGCCACCAGCAGAGATGGAGGGGAAAAACTGTTTTTT. The encoded protein is CATSRDGGEKLFF.

This chain joins TRBV18 and TRBJ1-5, with a tentative D call TRBD1 (5 bases). CDR3 length: 15 residues. V shed 3 bases and J shed 0 bases, with 9 bases lying between them. CDR1 is KGHSH, CDR2 LQKENI, per germline. This CDR3 is CASSPQGNSNQPQHF. CDR3 nucleotide sequence: TGTGCCAGCTCACCTCAGGGTAATAGCAATCAGCCCCAGCATTTT. Using reference TRBV18 and TRBJ1-5 for the parts outside the CDR3, the full variable domain is NAGVMQNPRHLVRRRGQEARLRCSPMKGHSHVYWYRQLPEEGLKFMVYLQKENIIDESGMPKERFSAEFPKEGPSILRIQQVVRGDSAAYFCASSPQGNSNQPQHFGDGTRLSIL.

This chain joins TRBV18 and TRBJ1-5, with D tentatively TRBD1 (6 bases). The CDR3 length is 14 residues. The V end lost 4 bases, the J end lost 4 bases, and 11 bases lay between the germline ends. CDR1 and CDR2 (germline): KGHSH, LQKENI. The CDR3 DNA follows: TGTGCCAGCTCACTTCTCCAGGGGAATCAGCCCCAGCATTTT. Protein product: CASSLLQGNQPQHF.

This clone has a count of ten or more. The chain combines TRBV29-1 with TRBJ1-1; unclear D gene. Germline assignment: CDR1 SQVTM and CDR2 ANQGSEA. CDR3 size: 12 residues. Trimming left V 5 bases short and J 0 bases short, with 7 bases between. CDR3 DNA: TGCAGCGTTCAACTCCTGAACACTGAAGCTTTCTTT. This translates into CSVQLLNTEAFF.

This chain connects TRBV28 to TRBJ2-7; perhaps TRBD1 as D (5 bases). V was cut by 3 bases and J by 6 bases, with 15 bases left in between. Germline lookup yields CDR1 MDHEN and CDR2 SYDVKM. The CDR3 is made up of 14 amino acids. In DNA, the CDR3 is TGTGCCAGCAGTTTTTTCACAGGCCGGGCCGAGCAGTACTTC. Translating it yields CASSFFTGRAEQYF.

The rearrangement joins TRBV9 to TRBJ2-1; 13 nucleotides agree with TRBD2. The germline V gene encodes CDR1 SGDLS and CDR2 YYNGEE. This CDR3 spans 17 amino acids. V shed 4 bases and J 5 bases; nucleotides not matched to a gene: 9. CDR3 bases: TGTGCCAGCAGCCCACCCCCCGGGACTAGCGGGGACAATGAGCAGTTCTTC. Translation: CASSPPPGTSGDNEQFF.

The gene calls are TRBV2 and TRBJ2-5; 8 bases are a match to TRBD1. V shed 7 bases and J 4 bases; nucleotides not matched to a gene: 17. The CDR3 totals 17 residues. CDR1 is SNHLY, CDR2 FYNNEI, per germline. The CDR3 DNA follows: TGTGCCAGCAACTCTTTATCACCGGGACAGGAGGGAGAGACCCAGTACTTC. It specifies CASNSLSPGQEGETQYF. Combining the CDR3 with reference TRBV2 and TRBJ2-5 gives the whole variable domain EPEVTQTPSHQVTQMGQEVILRCVPISNHLYFYWYRQILGQKVEFLVSFYNNEISEKSEIFDDQFSVERPDGSNFTLKIRSTKLEDSAMYFCASNSLSPGQEGETQYFGPGTRLLVL.

The genes are TRBV15 and TRBJ2-3; tentatively, D is TRBD2 (6 bases). The CDR3 extends over 17 amino acids. Trimming shortened V by 8 bases and J by 4 bases, and 25 bases separated the two germline ends. Per the germline V gene, CDR1 is LNHNV and CDR2 is YYDKDF (reference sequence). CDR3 sequence reads: CATLGWSPGEEADTQYF. The CDR3 DNA is TGTGCCACCCTTGGATGGAGCCCGGGAGAAGAGGCAGATACGCAGTATTTT.

This chain joins TRBV19 and TRBJ2-3; 9 nucleotides agree with TRBD1. The V gene's germline CDR1 is LNHDA and CDR2 SQIVND (reference sequence). V gave up 10 bases and J gave up 1 base; unmatched junction bases: 3. The CDR3 consists of 13 residues. The CDR3 bases are TGTGCCACCCGACAGGGGGGCACAGATACGCAGTATTTT. Encoded protein: CATRQGGTDTQYF.

CDR3 bases: TGTGCCAGCAGCGCCGACAGGGAAGAGACCCAGTACTTC. Translating gives CASSADREETQYF. The rearrangement joins TRBV7-3 to TRBJ2-5; 7 bases align to TRBD1. Germline lookup yields CDR1 SGHTA and CDR2 FQGTGA. CDR3 length: 13 amino acids. The V gene end was trimmed by 5 bases and the J gene end by 3 bases; junction bases not matched to a gene: 3. Looking up the rest from reference TRBV7-3 and TRBJ2-5 gives the full variable domain: GAGVSQTPSNKVTEKGKYVELRCDPISGHTALYWYRQSLGQGPEFLIYFQGTGAADDSGLPNDRFFAVRPEGSVSTLKIQRTERGDSAVYLCASSADREETQYFGPGTRLLVL.

This clone was detected only a few times. This sequence joins TRBV5-4 and TRBJ1-1; D gene ambiguous. Trimming cost V 1 base and J 3 bases, with 10 bases left between them. This CDR3 has 14 amino acids. Germline assignment: CDR1 SGHNT and CDR2 YYREEE (reference sequence). CDR3 in DNA: TGTGCCAGCAGCTTGACCCCTACCTACACTGAAGCTTTCTTT. Residues: CASSLTPTYTEAFF. The full variable domain, with the rest looked up from reference TRBV5-4 and TRBJ1-1, is ETGVTQSPTHLIKTRGQQVTLRCSSQSGHNTVSWYQQALGQGPQFIFQYYREEENGRGNFPPRFSGLQFPNYSSELNVNALELDDSALYLCASSLTPTYTEAFFGQGTRLTVV.

The CDR3 coding sequence is TGTGCCAGCAGCTCGGCCGGGACAGCGAACACTGAAGCTTTCTTT. Its protein product is CASSSAGTANTEAFF. This rearrangement joins TRBV5-4 to TRBJ1-1; 7 bases align to TRBD1. This CDR3 spans 15 amino acids. Trimming at V came to 3 bases and at J to 1 base, leaving 6 bases not matched to a gene. CDR1 SGHNT and CDR2 YYREEE come from the germline V gene (reference sequence).

The chain employs TRBV28 and TRBJ2-1; 8 nucleotides align to TRBD2. The CDR3 covers 15 residues. Germline V gene lookup returns CDR1 MDHEN and CDR2 SYDVKM. Losses at the gene ends were 8 bases for V and 4 bases for J; bases not matched to a gene: 10. CDR3 sequence: CASLGPRGGYNEQFF. The CDR3 region has the DNA TGTGCCAGCCTCGGCCCTCGGGGGGGATACAATGAGCAGTTCTTC.

The V gene is TRBV13, the J gene TRBJ1-1, with a tentative D call TRBD1 (5 bases). Looked up from germline, CDR1 is PRHDT and CDR2 is FYEKMQ (reference sequence). The V and J ends lost 2 bases and 1 base respectively, with 8 bases between them. CDR3 length: 14 amino acids. The CDR3: CASSLKGWNTEAFF. In DNA form, the CDR3 reads TGTGCCAGCAGCTTAAAGGGGTGGAACACTGAAGCTTTCTTT.

This clone turned up a few times. The chain uses TRBV15 and TRBJ1-5, with D perhaps TRBD1 (6 bases). The CDR3 is 14 residues long. The V and J ends lost 6 bases and 7 bases respectively, with 16 bases between them. The germline gives CDR1 LNHNV, CDR2 YYDKDF (reference sequence). The CDR3 bases are TGTGCCACCAGATCTCAGGGAAGGGGGCAGCCCCAGCATTTT. This translates into CATRSQGRGQPQHF.

This clone turned up a few times. This chain joins TRBV7-2 and TRBJ2-1; 11 bases align to TRBD1. Trimming took 5 bases from V and 3 from J; bases not matched to a gene: 3. Germline V gene sequence: CDR1 SGHTA, CDR2 FQGNSA. This CDR3 comprises 15 residues. The CDR3 loop reads CASSVDRGLYNEQFF. The CDR3 region has the DNA TGTGCCAGCAGCGTGGACAGGGGGCTCTACAATGAGCAGTTCTTC.